This T cell receptor (beta chain) was sequenced in a study of T cells in Graves' hyperthyroidism and ophthalmopathy. The study's findings and limits: Peripheral blood also featured most of the thyroid clonotypes expanded above 0.001.

TCR beta CDR3 region amplification was performed from RNA transcripts. TCR CDR3 underwent first-round RT-PCR with the HTBI primer set. TCRdb re-derived calls from the multiplex PCR reads in MiXCR, one entry per CDR3 protein. The table has about half a million distinct CDR3 sequences, more than 15% seen once; the top ten hold 25% to 30%. Notes on this clonotype: Its matching antigen is unknown.

The V end was cut by 6 bases, the J end by 3 bases, with 23 bases between. CDR1 SGHRS and CDR2 YFSETQ come from the germline V gene. The CDR3 totals 17 residues. The receptor comes from a woman in her twenties or thirties with Graves' ophthalmopathy. Sequenced sample: blood. The chain links TRBV5-1 to TRBJ2-3, with D perhaps matching TRBD1 (6 bases). Here the CDR3 reads CASNIDDWGPGTDTQYF. The CDR3 DNA is TGCGCCAGCAATATTGACGACTGGGGGCCGGGGACAGATACGCAGTATTTT.